This is a list of T cell receptor beta chains from one sample in a study of blood T cell repertoires in COVID-19. Profiling relied on immunoSEQ multiplex PCR, and the TCRdb table lists in-frame clones only, not all of them. This sample has just over 90,000 clones, with 75% to 90% found just once. Material: peripheral blood. These receptors came from a human donor with active COVID-19. The donor label of this sample is uncertain. Both conserved end residues are part of each CDR3. A D gene is named only where the DNA matches it firmly. Size tells how often a clone was seen (once, few, many) or the class of an expanded clone, and some rows leave it out.

V gene,clone size,J gene,D gene,CDR3 DNA,CDR3 protein
TRBV7-9,.,TRBJ2-7,TRBD1,TGTGCCAGCAGCTTGGGACAGGGGAACGAGCAGTACTTC,CASSLGQGNEQYF
TRBV13,.,TRBJ2-3,TRBD2,TGTGCCAGCAGCTTAGGTTATCGGCGGGGGGGCACAGATACGCAGTATTTT,CASSLGYRRGGTDTQYF
TRBV19,.,TRBJ2-6,TRBD1,TGTGCCAGTAGTATAGTGTCCACTGCGGGGACAGGGGGCGCGGGGGCCAACGTCCTGACTTTC,CASSIVSTAGTGGAGANVLTF
TRBV19,.,TRBJ1-1,TRBD1,TGTGCCAGTAGTACAACGGGACAGCCGAACACTGAAGCTTTCTTT,CASSTTGQPNTEAFF
TRBV4-3,once,TRBJ2-1,.,TGCGCCAGCAGCCAAGATCGGAGATACAATGAGCAGTTCTTC,CASSQDRRYNEQFF
TRBV4-3,once,TRBJ2-7,.,TGCGCCAGCAGCCAAGGGGCCACCTCCTACGAGCAGTACTTC,CASSQGATSYEQYF
TRBV27,.,TRBJ2-7,TRBD1,TGTGCCAGCAGTTCCAAGCCCGGGACAGGGCCCTACGAGCAGTACTTC,CASSSKPGTGPYEQYF
TRBV3-1/TRBV3-2,.,TRBJ2-3,.,TGTGCCAGCAGCCAAGATTACGGGAATCCCACAGATACGCAGTATTTT,CASSQDYGNPTDTQYF
TRBV19,.,TRBJ2-2,TRBD1,TGTGCCAGTAGTATAGTAGGGGGCGCGGTCACCGGGGAGCTGTTTTTT,CASSIVGGAVTGELFF
TRBV6-2/TRBV6-3,.,TRBJ2-7,TRBD1,TGTGCCAGCAGCAACCTGGGGACAGGAATACCCTACGAGCAGTACTTC,CASSNLGTGIPYEQYF